One sample yielded the 5 T cell receptor beta chains listed below, sequenced in a study of T cells in Graves' hyperthyroidism and ophthalmopathy. TCR beta CDR3 region amplification was performed from RNA transcripts. When the TCR CDR3 underwent first-round RT-PCR, the HTBI primer set was used. TCRdb re-called the multiplex PCR reads through MiXCR, storing one row per CDR3 protein. The table has around 600,000 distinct CDR3 sequences, 11% to 15% seen once. What was sequenced was blood. The receptor set was obtained from a woman aged 18-29 years with Graves' ophthalmopathy.

This clonotype appeared many times. The chain joins TRBV18 to TRBJ1-1; 8 nucleotides line up with TRBD1. Trimming at V came to 3 bases and at J to 3 bases, leaving 6 bases not matched to a gene. This CDR3 comprises 15 residues. Per the germline V gene, CDR1 is KGHSH and CDR2 is LQKENI. DNA of the CDR3: TGTGCCAGCTCACCGGACAGGGCGGTAGACACTGAAGCTTTCTTT. Its translation: CASSPDRAVDTEAFF.

The rearrangement uses TRBV6-1 and TRBJ2-7; TRBD1 aligns across 9 bases. Germline values: CDR1 MNHNS, CDR2 SASEGT. V shed 5 bases, J shed 3 bases, and the junction held 26 bases outside the gene matches. The length of the CDR3 is 21 residues. The CDR3 DNA sequence: TGTGCCAGCAGTAGGGGGACGAGACCCGGGACAGGGATTGGCTACGGCTACGAGCAGTACTTC. Translating gives CASSRGTRPGTGIGYGYEQYF.

This clonotype has at least ten counts. The chain has TRBV20-1 and TRBJ1-2; the match to TRBD1 covers 9 bases. From germline, CDR1 is DFQATT and CDR2 SNEGSKA (reference sequence). With V trimmed by 6 bases and J by 1 base, 12 bases remained unmatched. The CDR3 is made up of 16 amino acids. The CDR3 region has the DNA TGCAGTGCGTCTGGACAGGGGCCGAATTTTAACTATGGCTACACCTTC. The encoded protein is CSASGQGPNFNYGYTF.

The gene calls are TRBV7-2 and TRBJ1-6; D is possibly TRBD1 (6 bases). V dropped 8 bases and J dropped 10 bases, with 15 bases sitting between them. The CDR3 is 13 amino acids. CDR1 and CDR2 from the germline V gene are SGHTA and FQGNSA. This CDR3 is CASGQSVRSPLHF. In nucleotides, the CDR3 is TGTGCCAGCGGACAGTCGGTGAGGTCACCCCTCCACTTT.

The chain employs TRBV18 and TRBJ2-3, with 11 bases identical to TRBD2. Unmatched junction bases numbered 2, after V lost 1 base and J lost 2 bases. The germline V gene encodes CDR1 KGHSH and CDR2 LQKENI. This CDR3 has 16 residues. The CDR3 sequence is CASSPLAGGPTDTQYF. In DNA form, the CDR3 reads TGTGCCAGCTCACCACTAGCGGGAGGGCCCACAGATACGCAGTATTTT.